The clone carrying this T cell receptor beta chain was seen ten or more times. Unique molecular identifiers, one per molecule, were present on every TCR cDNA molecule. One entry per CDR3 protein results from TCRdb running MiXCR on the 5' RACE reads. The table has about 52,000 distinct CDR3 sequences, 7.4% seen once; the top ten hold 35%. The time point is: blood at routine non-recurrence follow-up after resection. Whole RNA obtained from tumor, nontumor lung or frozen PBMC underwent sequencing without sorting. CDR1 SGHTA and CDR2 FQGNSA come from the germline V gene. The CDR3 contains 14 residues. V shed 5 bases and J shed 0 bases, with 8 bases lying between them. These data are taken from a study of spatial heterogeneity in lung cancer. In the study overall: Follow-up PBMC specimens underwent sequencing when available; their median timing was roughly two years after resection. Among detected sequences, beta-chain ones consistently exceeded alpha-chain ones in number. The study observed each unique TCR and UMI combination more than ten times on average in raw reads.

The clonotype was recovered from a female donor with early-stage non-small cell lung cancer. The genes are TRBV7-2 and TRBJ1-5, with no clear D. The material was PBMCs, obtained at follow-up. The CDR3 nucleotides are TGTGCCAGCAGCCCACAGTATAGCAATCAGCCCCAGCATTTT. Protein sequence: CASSPQYSNQPQHF.